This TCR beta chain was recorded in a study of OX40 agonist ivuxolimab in advanced cancers. About the study: Previous treatment with anti-PD-1, anti-PD-L1 or anti-CTLA-4 therapy was allowed; more than 35% had received some.

As concerns this clone: Its antigen is not identified.

Trimming took 3 bases from V and 0 from J, leaving 8 bases between them. CDR3 size: 14 residues. Germline V gene data show CDR1 as SGHNT and CDR2 as YENEEA. Whole-study findings and limits: Circulating CD4+ and CD8+ T cells showed clonal expansion by week 6 at 0.1 to 3.0 mg/kg. The antigen specificity of the peripheral T cells (those that were expanded) was not determined.

The assay was immunoSEQ multiplex PCR, and TCRdb's table has in-frame clones only and misses some. The sample includes over 45,000 clones, over 75% seen only once; the top ten take about 1.5%. This specimen consisted of CD4+ or CD8+ T cells sorted from blood, obtained in a trial of the OX40 agonist ivuxolimab. The TCR comes from an adult with an advanced solid tumor such as melanoma, head and neck, liver or kidney cancer. V usage is TRBV11-3 and J usage is TRBJ2-5; no clear D gene. DNA of the CDR3: TGTGCCAGCAGCTTCCGGGCCAACCAAGAGACCCAGTACTTC. It encodes CASSFRANQETQYF.